These 22 T cell receptor beta chains share one sample of origin, sequenced in a study of T cells after yellow fever vaccination. Using its own MiXCR run on the 5' RACE reads, TCRdb lists one record per CDR3 protein. Counted here are roughly 140,000 distinct CDR3 sequences, 6.5% to 8.5% occurring once; the ten biggest clones make up about 0.73%. This specimen was CD4+ T cells sorted from PBMCs, taken 5 days after the yellow fever booster vaccination. Source of these receptors: a man aged 30 to 45 who received the YFV17D yellow fever vaccine.

The count of this clonotype is one. A much larger clone lies a single base off, so this may be a read error. The rearrangement links TRBV7-2 to TRBJ2-1; weak D call: TRBD1 (6 bases). Germline V gene sequence: CDR1 SGHTA, CDR2 FQGNSA. The CDR3 extends over 17 amino acids. V lost 0 bases and J 1 base, leaving 13 bases between the germline ends. The CDR3 sequence: CASSLARGPRSYNEQFF. The CDR3 bases are TGTGCCAGCAGCTTAGCCAGGGGCCCGCGGTCCTACAATGAGCAGTTCTTC.

This clonotype was observed many times. This chain uses TRBV18 with TRBJ1-1, with 9 bases matching TRBD1. The CDR3 loop spans 15 amino acids. The trim removed 4 bases at V and 1 base at J, leaving 4 bases unmatched. The germline gives CDR1 KGHSH, CDR2 LQKENI. In DNA, the CDR3 is TGTGCCAGCTCACGCATGGGACAGGGGAACACTGAAGCTTTCTTT. The encoded protein is CASSRMGQGNTEAFF. The full variable domain, with the rest looked up from reference TRBV18 and TRBJ1-1, is NAGVMQNPRHLVRRRGQEARLRCSPMKGHSHVYWYRQLPEEGLKFMVYLQKENIIDESGMPKERFSAEFPKEGPSILRIQQVVRGDSAAYFCASSRMGQGNTEAFFGQGTRLTVV.

The genes are TRBV6-2 or TRBV6-3 and TRBJ2-2; D is unclear. The CDR3 totals 13 residues. Per germline, CDR1 MNHEY and CDR2 SVGEGT. The V end lost 7 bases, the J end lost 5 bases, and 11 bases lay between the germline ends. CDR3 bases: TGTGCCAGCACCAAGGCCTGGACCGGGGAGCTGTTTTTT. Amino acids: CASTKAWTGELFF.

This chain joins TRBV20-1 and TRBJ1-1, with 7 bases fitting TRBD1. CDR3 length: 13 amino acids. With V trimmed by 6 bases and J by 5 bases, 9 bases remained unmatched. From germline, CDR1 is DFQATT and CDR2 SNEGSKA (reference sequence). The CDR3 reads CSADKGAETEAFF. As DNA, the CDR3 is TGCAGTGCCGATAAGGGGGCAGAAACTGAAGCTTTCTTT.

This clonotype came up many times. J is TRBJ1-5 and V is TRBV2, with D uncertain. Germline loops: CDR1 SNHLY, CDR2 FYNNEI. V lost 8 bases and J 0 bases, leaving 17 bases between the germline ends. There are 16 residues in the CDR3. For the CDR3, the DNA is TGTGCCAGCGGGGAGGCAGTCCATTATAGCAATCAGCCCCAGCATTTT. The encoded protein is CASGEAVHYSNQPQHF.

This clonotype occurred a few times. The chain joins TRBV20-1 to TRBJ2-6; 7 bases align to TRBD2. The V gene end was trimmed by 2 bases and the J gene end by 2 bases; junction bases not matched to a gene: 9. CDR1 is DFQATT, CDR2 SNEGSKA, per germline (reference sequence). This CDR3 has 17 amino acids. The DNA of the CDR3 is TGCAGTGCTAGATGGGGCGGGAGCTTAGCTGGGGCCAACGTCCTGACTTTC. This encodes CSARWGGSLAGANVLTF.

In regard to this clonotype: Germline is not matched at one junction end, which may reflect a read error. The rearrangement joins TRBV20-1 to TRBJ2-7; 8 bases agree with TRBD2. Germline V gene sequence: CDR1 DFQATT, CDR2 SNEGSKA (reference sequence). This CDR3 spans 17 amino acids. The CDR3 DNA follows: TGCTGTGCTAGAGATACCTTGAAAGCGGGGGTCTCCTACGAGCAGTACTTC. Protein: CCARDTLKAGVSYEQYF.

This clonotype was seen a handful of times. The V gene is TRBV6-2 or TRBV6-3, the J gene TRBJ2-1; 8 nucleotides align to TRBD1. CDR3 size: 15 residues. In germline, CDR1 is MNHEY, CDR2 SVGEGT. Trimming at V came to 3 bases and at J to 4 bases, leaving 5 bases not matched to a gene. CDR3 sequence: CASSYQDREYNEQFF. Here the CDR3 DNA reads TGTGCCAGCAGTTATCAGGACAGGGAATACAATGAGCAGTTCTTC.

This clonotype was observed at least ten times. The chain combines TRBV5-1 with TRBJ2-7, with D uncertain. CDR3 size: 15 residues. The germline V and J ends were trimmed by 4 bases and 4 bases, with 18 bases remaining between them. Germline V CDR1 and CDR2: SGHRS, YFSETQ. This CDR3 reads CASSPAAPKAYEQYF. The CDR3 bases are TGCGCCAGCAGCCCGGCAGCACCTAAGGCATACGAGCAGTACTTC. Full variable domain (remainder filled in from reference TRBV5-1 and TRBJ2-7): KAGVTQTPRYLIKTRGQQVTLSCSPISGHRSVSWYQQTPGQGLQFLFEYFSETQRNKGNFPGRFSGRQFSNSRSEMNVSTLELGDSALYLCASSPAAPKAYEQYFGPGTRLTVT.

This clonotype appeared many times. The CDR3 DNA sequence: TGTGCCAGCAGTTATCCGGGACTAGCATTTAGCAATGAGCAGTTCTTC. This sequence encodes CASSYPGLAFSNEQFF. This chain joins TRBV6-2 or TRBV6-3 and TRBJ2-1; 9 bases are a match to TRBD2. J lost 6 bases, V lost 3 bases, and 9 bases had no gene match. Looked up from germline, CDR1 is MNHEY and CDR2 is SVGEGT. This CDR3 has 16 amino acids.

This clonotype was counted ten times or more. The V gene is TRBV7-9, the J gene TRBJ1-2; tentative D call: TRBD1 (5 bases). Deletions cut 3 bases from V and 0 bases from J, with 11 bases between. The CDR3 has 15 residues. The germline V gene encodes CDR1 SEHNR and CDR2 FQNEAQ (reference sequence). This CDR3 is CASSFLTETNYGYTF. The CDR3 nucleotides are TGTGCCAGCAGCTTTCTGACAGAGACTAACTATGGCTACACCTTC.

The sample holds many counts of this clonotype. The chain joins TRBV4-3 to TRBJ1-2; D call uncertain. The CDR3 extends over 16 amino acids. V was pared by 0 bases and J by 0 bases, with 11 bases between. Germline lookup yields CDR1 LGHNA and CDR2 YSLEER. The CDR3 is CASSQDREFTNYGYTF. The CDR3 nucleotides read TGCGCCAGCAGCCAAGATAGAGAATTTACTAACTATGGCTACACCTTC.

There are many counts of this clonotype. The chain uses TRBV24-1 and TRBJ2-1, with unresolved D. Germline V lookup: CDR1 KGHDR, CDR2 SFDVKD. V was cut by 10 bases and J by 0 bases, with 6 bases left in between. This CDR3 region has 12 residues. The CDR3 DNA sequence: TGTGCCACGCTTAGCTCCTACAATGAGCAGTTCTTC. It is translated as CATLSSYNEQFF.

This clonotype was detected ten times or more. The V call is TRBV6-2 or TRBV6-3, the J call TRBJ2-7; D call uncertain. The CDR3 has 12 amino acids. Deletions cut 7 bases from V and 6 bases from J, with 13 bases between. Germline V gene lookup returns CDR1 MNHEY and CDR2 SVGEGT. CDR3 nucleotide sequence: TGTGCCAGCAAAACACCGGTTGGCGAGCAGTACTTC. Its protein is CASKTPVGEQYF.

The sample holds many counts of this clonotype. The chain links TRBV20-1 to TRBJ2-1; the match to TRBD2 covers 7 bases. The V gene end was trimmed by 5 bases and the J gene end by 1 base; junction bases not matched to a gene: 8. CDR3 length: 15 amino acids. Germline CDR1 DFQATT, CDR2 SNEGSKA (reference sequence). DNA for the CDR3: TGCAGTGCTGTAAGCGGGGCCCGGTCCTACAATGAGCAGTTCTTC. This encodes CSAVSGARSYNEQFF.

Ten or more counts support this clonotype. V usage is TRBV30 and J usage is TRBJ2-1; 7 bases are a match to TRBD2. V was pared by 4 bases and J by 0 bases, with 6 bases of the junction left unmatched. There are 15 residues in the CDR3. Germline assignment: CDR1 GTSNPN and CDR2 SVGIG (reference sequence). CDR3 residues: CAWNGASGSYNEQFF. The CDR3 region has the DNA TGTGCCTGGAATGGGGCTAGCGGCTCCTACAATGAGCAGTTCTTC.

This clonotype appeared a few times. The V call is TRBV6-5, the J call TRBJ2-7, with D uncertain. The CDR3 consists of 13 residues. Germline V gene data show CDR1 as MNHEY and CDR2 as SVGAGI. V was trimmed by 4 bases and J by 3 bases, leaving 10 bases between them. The DNA of the CDR3 is TGTGCCAGCAGTTCTTTCCGAAACTACGAGCAGTACTTC. This translates into CASSSFRNYEQYF.

This clonotype was detected ten times or more. This rearrangement joins TRBV12-3 or TRBV12-4 to TRBJ1-6; 7 bases align to TRBD1. V gave up 5 bases and J gave up 7 bases; unmatched junction bases: 2. The CDR3 sequence is 13 residues long. The CDR3 sequence is CASSAGGNSPLHF. The CDR3 DNA follows: TGTGCCAGCAGTGCAGGGGGGAATTCACCCCTCCACTTT.

This clonotype was counted many times. This sequence joins TRBV12-3 or TRBV12-4 and TRBJ1-1; the D is unclear. Trimming took off 2 bases at V and 7 bases at J, with 5 bases between the two ends. The CDR3 runs to 11 residues. CDR3 DNA: TGTGCCAGCAGTTTAAGGTTTGAAGCTTTCTTT. It is translated as CASSLRFEAFF.

This clonotype has ten or more counts. The CDR3 here is CSARPAISTDTQYF. The CDR3, as DNA: TGCAGTGCTAGACCTGCGATTAGCACAGATACGCAGTATTTT. This chain joins TRBV20-1 and TRBJ2-3; D is undetermined. There are 14 residues in the CDR3. Looked up from germline, CDR1 is DFQATT and CDR2 is SNEGSKA (reference sequence). Trimming removed 2 bases at V and 0 bases at J, with 9 bases between.

This clonotype was seen many times. The chain joins TRBV25-1 to TRBJ2-1; D is undetermined. Germline CDR1 is MGHDK and CDR2 is SYGVNS. Trimming shortened V by 4 bases and J by 8 bases, and 12 bases separated the two germline ends. The CDR3 loop spans 13 amino acids. The CDR3 region is CASSVTHRHEQFF. Here the CDR3 DNA reads TGTGCCAGCAGTGTTACCCATCGGCATGAGCAGTTCTTC.

This clonotype was seen ten or more times. CDR3 coding DNA: TGTGCCATCAGCGCCCAGACAGGGCGGAGCGGCTACACCTTC. This sequence encodes CAISAQTGRSGYTF. The chain combines TRBV10-3 with TRBJ1-2, with 7 nucleotides matching TRBD1. J gave up 8 bases and V 6 bases, and 12 bases lay outside the gene matches. The CDR3 sequence is 14 residues long. Germline lookup yields CDR1 ENHRY and CDR2 SYGVKD.